The 17 T cell receptor beta chains below all came from one sample that was sequenced in a study of beta chain features in type 1 diabetes. What was sequenced were expressed TCRB transcripts, since all of the isolated RNA had been reverse transcribed. The table came from immunoSEQ multiplex PCR; TCRdb's copy has only in-frame clones and leaves some out. The sample lists approximately 300,000 clones, about 10% occurring once. Sequencing used naive CD4+ T cells from blood. The source is a woman aged 25 to 39 in good health.

This chain links TRBV30 with TRBJ1-4; D may be TRBD1 (5 bases). Trimming removed 1 base at V and 6 bases at J, with 9 bases between. The germline V gene encodes CDR1 GTSNPN and CDR2 SVGIG (reference sequence). The CDR3 extends over 13 amino acids. As DNA, the CDR3 is TGTGCCTGGAGTGCCCAGGGATATGAAAAACTGTTTTTT. Encoded protein: CAWSAQGYEKLFF.

Here the CDR3 reads CASSNNGAGVKETQYF. In nucleotides, the CDR3 is TGTGCCAGCAGCAACAATGGGGCGGGAGTAAAGGAGACCCAGTACTTC. This sequence joins TRBV7-2 and TRBJ2-5, with TRBD2 matching 7 bases. This CDR3 spans 16 amino acids. V dropped 5 bases and J dropped 5; count of bases not matched to a gene: 14. Germline lookup yields CDR1 SGHTA and CDR2 FQGNSA.

The chain recombines TRBV27 with TRBJ2-5; TRBD2 aligns across 11 bases. From germline, CDR1 is MNHEY and CDR2 SMNVEV (reference sequence). V shed 3 bases and J 4 bases; nucleotides not matched to a gene: 7. This CDR3 is built from 16 residues. CDR3 bases: TGTGCCAGCAGTTTGCCTAGCGGGAGGATTGGAGAGACCCAGTACTTC. It translates to CASSLPSGRIGETQYF.

The table lists this clone with a few counts. The CDR3 loop reads CAWSGQGNGYTF. As DNA, the CDR3 is TGTGCCTGGAGTGGACAGGGGAATGGCTACACCTTC. The chain is built from TRBV30 and TRBJ1-2, with 8 bases aligning to TRBD1. V lost 1 base, J lost 6 bases, and 1 base stayed unmatched. CDR3 length: 12 residues. The germline CDR1 and CDR2 sequences are GTSNPN and SVGIG (reference sequence).

This clone came up a few times. V gene TRBV11-1 combines with J gene TRBJ2-3; 8 bases are shared with TRBD1. The V and J ends lost 5 bases and 6 bases, in that order; junction bases with no gene match: 10. CDR3 length: 15 residues. The germline V gene has CDR1 SGHAT and CDR2 FQDESV (reference sequence). The CDR3 here is CASSAPDRVSDTQYF. CDR3 DNA sequence: TGTGCCAGCAGCGCCCCGGACAGGGTTTCGGATACGCAGTATTTT.

This clone was seen a handful of times. V and J are TRBV2 and TRBJ2-4, with D possibly TRBD2 on 5 matching bases. Trimming stripped 8 bases from V and 7 bases from J, with 15 bases between. Germline V gene lookup returns CDR1 SNHLY and CDR2 FYNNEI. The CDR3 length is 13 residues. The CDR3 sequence is CASGTLSVNIQYF. The CDR3 DNA sequence: TGTGCCAGCGGCACCCTTAGCGTGAACATTCAGTACTTC. Filled out from reference TRBV2 and TRBJ2-4, the complete variable domain reads EPEVTQTPSHQVTQMGQEVILRCVPISNHLYFYWYRQILGQKVEFLVSFYNNEISEKSEIFDDQFSVERPDGSNFTLKIRSTKLEDSAMYFCASGTLSVNIQYFGAGTRLSVL.

The genes are TRBV30 and TRBJ1-4; D might be TRBD1 (6 bases). The germline CDR1 and CDR2 sequences are GTSNPN and SVGIG (reference sequence). The CDR3 extends over 14 amino acids. Trimming cost V 3 bases and J 7 bases, with 15 bases left between them. The CDR3 spells CAWSGEGVFEKLFF. In DNA form, the CDR3 reads TGTGCCTGGAGCGGAGAGGGGGTATTTGAAAAACTGTTTTTT. Complete variable domain (other parts from reference TRBV30 and TRBJ1-4): SQTIHQWPATLVQPVGSPLSLECTVEGTSNPNLYWYRQAAGRGLQLLFYSVGIGQISSEVPQNLSASRPQDRQFILSSKKLLLSDSGFYLCAWSGEGVFEKLFFGSGTQLSVL.

The J gene is TRBJ2-7, the V gene TRBV6-1; 7 bases fit TRBD2. The CDR3 is 15 residues long. The germline gives CDR1 MNHNS, CDR2 SASEGT. After removal of 6 bases from V and 6 bases from J, the junction contained 14 bases not matched to a gene. The CDR3 loop is CASRSTGTTSLEQYF. The CDR3 DNA is TGTGCCAGCAGGTCCACCGGGACTACCTCCCTCGAGCAGTACTTC.

J is TRBJ2-1 and V is TRBV25-1; 9 bases map to TRBD2. V trimming: 3 bases; J trimming: 7 bases; junction bases outside the gene matches: 4. The V gene's germline CDR1 is MGHDK and CDR2 SYGVNS. This CDR3 contains 14 residues. CDR3 sequence (DNA): TGTGCCAGCAGTGACCCGCGGGAGGGGAATGAGCAGTTCTTC. Protein: CASSDPREGNEQFF.

The chain combines TRBV19 with TRBJ1-1; perhaps TRBD1 as D (6 bases). Germline-derived CDR1 and CDR2 are LNHDA and SQIVND (reference sequence). This CDR3 comprises 12 residues. Trimming took off 5 bases at V and 10 bases at J, with 14 bases between the two ends. CDR3 in amino acids: CASSLDSAGAFF. The DNA of the CDR3 is TGTGCCAGTAGTTTGGACAGCGCGGGAGCTTTCTTT.

This clone has just a few counts. The rearrangement joins TRBV9 to TRBJ2-5; no reliable D call. Germline-derived CDR1 and CDR2 are SGDLS and YYNGEE. This CDR3 is 14 amino acids long. V was pared by 0 bases and J by 5 bases, with 11 bases between. The CDR3 DNA reads as TGTGCCAGCAGCGTAGGTGCACAGAAGGAGACCCAGTACTTC. Protein: CASSVGAQKETQYF.

The genes are TRBV30 and TRBJ1-1; no reliable D call. CDR1 is GTSNPN, CDR2 SVGIG, per germline (reference sequence). V dropped 0 bases and J dropped 4 bases, with 9 bases sitting between them. This CDR3 has 13 amino acids. The DNA for the CDR3 is TGTGCCTGGAGTGTCGAGGGAGCCACTGAAGCTTTCTTT. Protein: CAWSVEGATEAFF.

In this sample, this clone turned up a few times. The rearrangement links TRBV9 to TRBJ1-1, with D hard to call. The CDR3 sequence is 13 residues long. Germline-derived CDR1 and CDR2 are SGDLS and YYNGEE. V gave up 4 bases and J gave up 3 bases, with 10 bases separating them. For the CDR3, the DNA is TGTGCCAGCAGCCCAAAACTATACACTGAAGCTTTCTTT. This encodes CASSPKLYTEAFF.

The sample holds a few counts of this clone. This chain's CDR3 is CASSTRQTENDTEAFF. The CDR3 DNA reads as TGTGCCAGCAGCACACGGCAGACAGAAAACGACACTGAAGCTTTCTTT. This rearrangement joins TRBV21-1 to TRBJ1-1; the DNA was not used to check the table's D call, TRBD1. TRBV21-1 is a pseudogene. The length of the CDR3 is 16 residues.

The J gene is TRBJ2-5, the V gene TRBV25-1, with 11 nucleotides matching TRBD2. Germline CDR1 MGHDK, CDR2 SYGVNS. V lost 3 bases to trimming and J lost 1 base; unmatched junction nucleotides: 7. The CDR3 has 17 residues. This chain's CDR3 is CASSDVVTSGTQETQYF. CDR3 coding DNA: TGTGCCAGCAGTGACGTGGTGACTAGCGGGACCCAAGAGACCCAGTACTTC.

This chain uses TRBV5-1 with TRBJ1-2; TRBD1 might be the D (5 bases). The CDR3 runs 15 residues. Germline-derived CDR1 and CDR2 are SGHRS and YFSETQ. The V gene lost 3 bases and the J gene lost 3 bases, with 15 bases spanning the gap. CDR3 residues: CASSSGGILDYGYTF. The CDR3 coding sequence is TGCGCCAGCAGCTCCGGGGGGATACTCGACTATGGCTACACCTTC.

The chain joins TRBV7-2 to TRBJ2-7, with TRBD2 matching over 14 bases. Trimming took 5 bases from V and 3 from J; bases not matched to a gene: 9. There are 17 residues in the CDR3. CDR1 is SGHTA and CDR2 is FQGNSA in the germline V gene. CDR3: CASSPKGLAGDNYEQYF. The CDR3 DNA reads TGTGCCAGCAGCCCGAAGGGACTAGCGGGAGACAACTACGAGCAGTACTTC.